The source of this T cell receptor (beta chain) is a study of control samples from healthy donors and cancer patients. Using immunoSEQ multiplex PCR, the repertoire was profiled, and TCRdb retains in-frame clones only, with some absent. The sample lists approximately 84,000 clones; 90% to 95% were seen once. Trimming cost V 2 bases and J 2 bases, with 7 bases left between them. Germline V gene sequence: CDR1 MNHEY, CDR2 SMNVEV (reference sequence). This CDR3 has 14 residues. Sequencing was performed on blood. This sequence originates from a young man in good health. The V gene is TRBV27, the J gene TRBJ1-5, with D uncertain. Written as DNA, the CDR3 is TGTGCCAGCAGTTTAGATGGACGCAATCAGCCCCAGCATTTT. Amino acids: CASSLDGRNQPQHF.